The rows below give T cell receptor beta chains drawn from one sample of a study of T cells in Graves' hyperthyroidism and ophthalmopathy. TCRdb fed the multiplex PCR reads into MiXCR, producing one record per CDR3 protein. The sample consists of about 350,000 distinct CDR3 sequences, about a sixth of them appearing once. Source material: blood. Receptors were obtained from a woman aged 35 to 49 with Graves' ophthalmopathy. The CDR3 runs from the conserved cysteine through the conserved F or W. A D gene is named only where the DNA matches it firmly. The size entry is marked missing in some rows and otherwise reads once, few, many or a size class.

size	V	D	J	DNA	CDR3
many	TRBV14	TRBD2	TRBJ2-4	TGTGCCAGCAGCCCCCTAGCGGAAAACATTCAGTACTTC	CASSPLAENIQYF
NA	TRBV19	TRBD2	TRBJ2-7	TGTGCCAGTAGTATCGTCCTGGGGACTAGTTACGGCGAGCAGTACTTC	CASSIVLGTSYGEQYF
many	TRBV6-1	NA	TRBJ2-5	TGTGCCAGCATTGGACAGCTTGAATACCAAGAGACCCAGTACTTC	CASIGQLEYQETQYF
many	TRBV30	TRBD2	TRBJ2-5	TGTGCCTGGAGTTCGCCGGGACTAGCCTCGGGAGAGACCCAGTACTTC	CAWSSPGLASGETQYF
many	TRBV29-1	NA	TRBJ1-2	TGCAGCGTTGGTGGTTTATATGGCTACACCTTC	CSVGGLYGYTF
many	TRBV12-3/TRBV12-4	NA	TRBJ2-7	TGTGCCAGCAGTTTAACCTACAGCTACGAGCAGTACTTC	CASSLTYSYEQYF
many	TRBV3-1	NA	TRBJ2-5	TGTGCCAGCAGCCAAGGCTGGGCAAACCGGGAGACCCAGTACTTC	CASSQGWANRETQYF
many	TRBV6-1	TRBD1	TRBJ2-7	TGTGCCAGCAGTGAGACAGGGGGAGACGAGCAGTACTTC	CASSETGGDEQYF
once	TRBV24-1	TRBD1	TRBJ1-2	TGTGCCACCAGTGACCGACAGGGGAGCGGCTACACCTTC	CATSDRQGSGYTF
many	TRBV12-3/TRBV12-4	NA	TRBJ1-2	TGTGCCAGCATTAAAGTGGACAGCTCCTCAGGCTACACCTTC	CASIKVDSSSGYTF
NA	TRBV29-1	NA	TRBJ1-1	TGCAGCGTTACTGGACAGTCTAAACCTGAAGCTTTCTTT	CSVTGQSKPEAFF
many	TRBV20-1	NA	TRBJ1-2	TGCAGTGCTCAATACGGGCTAGGGGATGGCTACACCTTC	CSAQYGLGDGYTF
many	TRBV20-1	TRBD2	TRBJ2-7	TGCAGTGCTAACCGAAAACTAGCGGGAGTACGGGGGGAGCAGTACTTC	CSANRKLAGVRGEQYF
many	TRBV30	NA	TRBJ2-7	TGTGCCTGGAGTGTATCGGTCTACGAGCAGTACTTC	CAWSVSVYEQYF
many	TRBV6-2/TRBV6-3	TRBD1	TRBJ1-1	TGTGCCAGCAGTTACTCGAGTACAGGGGGGTTTCCTGAAGCTTTCTTT	CASSYSSTGGFPEAFF
few	TRBV13	NA	TRBJ2-2	TGTGCCAGCAGCCCAGTGGGGCAGATAAACACCGGGGAGCTGTTTTTT	CASSPVGQINTGELFF
many	TRBV11-1	NA	TRBJ1-1	TGTGCCAGCAGCTTAAAGCTGCAACGCCAGAACACTGAAGCTTTCTTT	CASSLKLQRQNTEAFF
NA	TRBV6-1	NA	TRBJ1-1	TGTGCCAGCATGTGGAAGGCTGAAGCTTTCTTT	CASMWKAEAFF
few	TRBV5-6	NA	TRBJ2-6	TGTGCCAGCAGCTTGAGAATTGGGGCCAACGTCCTGACTTTC	CASSLRIGANVLTF
many	TRBV20-1	NA	TRBJ2-5	TGCAGTGCAACTCCAGGGTTTGAGACCCAGTACTTC	CSATPGFETQYF
few	TRBV20-1	NA	TRBJ2-4	TGCAGTGCTAGCTTAGGGGCCAAAAACATTCAGTACTTC	CSASLGAKNIQYF
many	TRBV6-4	NA	TRBJ1-1	TGTGCCAGCAGTGATGAGGCAGGGTCCACTGAAGCTTTCTTT	CASSDEAGSTEAFF
many	TRBV6-2/TRBV6-3	NA	TRBJ2-5	TGTGCCAGCAGTTACTCGTCCGCGGGACGGCAAGAGACCCAGTACTTC	CASSYSSAGRQETQYF
many	TRBV15	NA	TRBJ1-6	TGTGCCACCAGGACCGGGGTACATAATTCACCCCTCCACTTT	CATRTGVHNSPLHF
many	TRBV6-1	TRBD2	TRBJ2-2	TGTGCCAGCAGTGCGTCCGGGACTAGCGGGGCGAACACCGGGGAGCTGTTTTTT	CASSASGTSGANTGELFF